Given below is one T cell receptor (beta chain) in context. Under the authors' procedure: Amplification of reference gene primers was used by the study to estimate nucleated cell counts. The method was immunoSEQ multiplex PCR; TCRdb's version includes in-frame clones alone and lacks a portion of them. V and J calls and clone size follow that table, whereas D and trimming were derived from the DNA. In the table there are approximately 150,000 clones, about 85% of which are singletons. The data are from a study of blood T cell repertoires in COVID-19. Trimming removed 6 bases from V and 0 bases from J, with 17 bases in between. CDR3 length: 16 amino acids. The germline gives CDR1 MNHEY, CDR2 SVGEGT.

V usage is TRBV6-2 or TRBV6-3 and J usage is TRBJ1-2; D is undetermined. The sequenced sample was peripheral blood. The TCR comes from a man aged 35 to 55 with acute or convalescent COVID-19. In nucleotides, the CDR3 is TGTGCCAGCAGCTCCCCGAGGCCGTCAGCTAACTATGGCTACACCTTC. As protein: CASSSPRPSANYGYTF.